A selection of T cell receptor beta chains follows, all from one sample in a study of cytomegalovirus exposure and HLA in healthy donors. TCRdb keeps only in-frame clones here, not all; method: immunoSEQ multiplex PCR. Of 150,000 to 200,000 clones listed, just under 80% are singletons. Material for sequencing was PBMCs. These receptor sequences come from a woman aged 45-60 years in good health and CMV-seropositive. Each CDR3 is given with its conserved first and last residue. The order of the fields is clone size, V gene, J gene, D gene, CDR3 DNA, CDR3 protein. D genes are given only for firm matches. Clone size is not always given. Where it is, it says once, few, many or a class for expanded clones.

.	TRBV30	TRBJ1-3	.	TGTGCCTGGAGCTTGATTGGACAGACAAGCTCTGGAAACACCATATATTTT	CAWSLIGQTSSGNTIYF
.	TRBV4-2	TRBJ2-3	.	TGTGCCAGCAGCCAAGGTGAGAGTCGCGATACGCAGTATTTT	CASSQGESRDTQYF
.	TRBV7-2	TRBJ2-1	TRBD2	TGTGCCAGCAGCTTATCGGTAGCGGGGGGGCCGAATGAGCAGTTCTTC	CASSLSVAGGPNEQFF
.	TRBV5-6	TRBJ1-4	TRBD1	TGTGCCAGCAGCTTGGAGCCGGGACAGCCTAATGAAAAACTGTTTTTT	CASSLEPGQPNEKLFF
.	TRBV19	TRBJ2-3	.	TGTGCCAGTAGGGAGGGACTTAACACAGATACGCAGTATTTT	CASREGLNTDTQYF
.	TRBV4-1	TRBJ2-5	TRBD2	TGCGCCAGCAGCCAACTAAGACTAGCGGGGTCCCAAGAGACCCAGTACTTC	CASSQLRLAGSQETQYF
once	TRBV14	TRBJ1-2	.	TGTGCCAGCAGCCAAGATTACAGCTCTAACTATGGCTACACCTTC	CASSQDYSSNYGYTF
.	TRBV7-8	TRBJ1-1	.	TGTGCCAGCAGCTTACAGGGACTGGGAACTGAAGCTTTCTTT	CASSLQGLGTEAFF
.	TRBV6-6	TRBJ1-1	.	TGTGCCACGGTGGTCCTTCCGAACACTGAAGCTTTCTTT	CATVVLPNTEAFF
.	TRBV10-1	TRBJ2-2	TRBD1	TGCGCCAGCAGCTTTATCCAGGGGGCCTCGAACACCGGGGAGCTGTTTTTT	CASSFIQGASNTGELFF
few	TRBV4-1	TRBJ1-2	.	TGCGCCAGCAGCCAAGGTCCTCCTACTAACTATGGCTACACCTTC	CASSQGPPTNYGYTF
.	TRBV7-9	TRBJ2-5	.	TGTGCCAGCAGCACCCAGGGACAAGAGACCCAGTACTTC	CASSTQGQETQYF
few	TRBV5-1	TRBJ1-5	.	TGCGCCAGCAGCCTGGGGTTTGGAGGCAATCAGCCCCAGCATTTT	CASSLGFGGNQPQHF
.	TRBV5-1	TRBJ1-2	.	TGCGCCAGCAGCTTGGTTCCTGAGAACTATGGCTACACCTTC	CASSLVPENYGYTF
few	TRBV25-1	TRBJ2-1	TRBD2	TGTGCCAGCAGCGCTCATAGCGGGGGGGTTGTCAATGAGCAGTTCTTC	CASSAHSGGVVNEQFF
.	TRBV6-6	TRBJ1-3	.	TGTGCCAGCAGCGGCAGGGACTACTCTGGAAACACCATATATTTT	CASSGRDYSGNTIYF
once	TRBV9	TRBJ2-2	TRBD2	TGTGCCAGCAGCGTAGGTGGCGGGGGTGCGAACACCGGGGAGCTGTTTTTT	CASSVGGGGANTGELFF
.	TRBV27	TRBJ2-7	TRBD1	TGTGCCAGCAGCACAGGGGGGCGCGAGCAGTACTTC	CASSTGGREQYF
once	TRBV2	TRBJ2-5	.	TGTGCCAGCAGTGAAGTGAGAGAGACCCAGTACTTC	CASSEVRETQYF
.	TRBV29-1	TRBJ2-5	.	TGCAGCGTTGTAGTAGAGGGAGGACAAGAGACCCAGTACTTC	CSVVVEGGQETQYF
.	TRBV5-1	TRBJ1-4	.	TGCGCCAGCAGCTTGGGAGGGTCAACAACTAATGAAAAACTGTTTTTT	CASSLGGSTTNEKLFF
.	TRBV7-8	TRBJ2-1	TRBD2	TGTGCCAGCAGCCGCGGGGGTAGCCCCTACAATGAGCAGTTCTTC	CASSRGGSPYNEQFF
few	TRBV4-1	TRBJ2-3	TRBD1	TGCGCCAGCAGCCAAGGGGTAGGGGACAGGGGGCGGGTTACGCAGTATTTT	CASSQGVGDRGRVTQYF
.	TRBV10-3	TRBJ2-2	.	TGTGCCATCAGTGAGAGGCAGGGCCAGAACACCGGGGAGCTGTTTTTT	CAISERQGQNTGELFF
.	TRBV18	TRBJ1-4	.	TGTGCCAGCTCAGAGGGGGCAACTAATGAAAAACTGTTTTTT	CASSEGATNEKLFF
few	TRBV5-4	TRBJ2-5	.	TGTGCCAGCAGCTTGGGGCAGGGCCAAGAGACCCAGTACTTC	CASSLGQGQETQYF
many	TRBV5-1	TRBJ2-7	TRBD2	TGCGCCAGCAGCTTGGCCTCACTAGCGGGGGGGCCAGGCGAGCAGTACTTC	CASSLASLAGGPGEQYF
.	TRBV10-3	TRBJ2-1	TRBD2	TGTGCCATCTCCGGGGGGTCCTCCTACAATGAGCAGTTCTTC	CAISGGSSYNEQFF
.	TRBV5-6	TRBJ1-1	TRBD1	TGTGCCAGCAGCCCGACAGGGGCGGAAACTGAAGCTTTCTTT	CASSPTGAETEAFF
.	TRBV7-2	TRBJ1-5	TRBD1	TGTGCCAGCAGCTCCGGACAGGTCTTTAGCAATCAGCCCCAGCATTTT	CASSSGQVFSNQPQHF
.	TRBV27	TRBJ1-5	.	TGTGCCAGCAGTCCGGGTCCCTTTAGCAATCAGCCCCAGCATTTT	CASSPGPFSNQPQHF
.	TRBV6-6	TRBJ1-2	TRBD1	TGTGCCAGCAGTTACTCTCGGACAGGGTTTTATGGCTACACCTTC	CASSYSRTGFYGYTF
once	TRBV6-5	TRBJ2-1	.	TGTGCCAGCAGTTACTCGAGGTTCCCGGGTGGCAATGAGCAGTTCTTC	CASSYSRFPGGNEQFF
.	TRBV27	TRBJ1-5	.	TGTGCCAGCAGCGCAGGGTGGGACAATCAGCCCCAGCATTTT	CASSAGWDNQPQHF
.	TRBV5-5	TRBJ2-5	.	TGTGCCAGCACCCGACGTGTGGGGGGACAAGAGACCCAGTACTTC	CASTRRVGGQETQYF
few	TRBV9	TRBJ1-1	TRBD1	TGTGCCAGCAGCTCTCGGACAGGTGGAAACACTGAAGCTTTCTTT	CASSSRTGGNTEAFF
.	TRBV29-1	TRBJ1-5	.	TGCAGCGTTGGTGATACAAATCAGCCCCAGCATTTT	CSVGDTNQPQHF
few	TRBV7-8	TRBJ1-4	TRBD1	TGTGCCACAGGGACAGCTAATGAAAAACTGTTTTTT	CATGTANEKLFF
.	TRBV7-6	TRBJ2-1	.	TGTGCCAGCAGCTTAGGGCAGCGTTCCTACAATGAGCAGTTCTTC	CASSLGQRSYNEQFF
.	TRBV12-5	TRBJ2-3	TRBD1	TGTGCTAGTGGTTCGCGGACAGGGAAAGAAGATACGCAGTATTTT	CASGSRTGKEDTQYF
.	TRBV5-1	TRBJ1-1	TRBD1	TGCGCCAGCAGCCAACAGGGGCGCGACACTGAAGCTTTCTTT	CASSQQGRDTEAFF
few	TRBV7-4	TRBJ1-2	TRBD1	TGTGCCAGCAGCCCCGGGACAGGGGGCTACACCTTC	CASSPGTGGYTF
.	TRBV14	TRBJ1-2	TRBD1	TGTGCCAGCAGCCCAGGGACAGGGGCGAAGACGAGGGGCTACACCTTC	CASSPGTGAKTRGYTF
.	TRBV19	TRBJ1-5	.	TGTGCCAGTAACAGGGTGTTTTATAGCAATCAGCCCCAGCATTTT	CASNRVFYSNQPQHF
.	TRBV20-1	TRBJ1-2	.	TGCAGTGCGGGGGCCCAGAGGGGCTACACCTTC	CSAGAQRGYTF
few	TRBV9	TRBJ2-5	TRBD2	TGTGCCAGCCAAGTCCAGTTGGCTAGCGGGGGGGCAATGGAGACCCAGTACTTC	CASQVQLASGGAMETQYF
.	TRBV29-1	TRBJ2-2	.	TGCAGCGTAGGGCTTAACAGGGCGCGCACCGGGGAGCTGTTTTTT	CSVGLNRARTGELFF
few	TRBV11-3	TRBJ2-7	TRBD1	TGTGCCAGCAGCTTAGATCCCACCGGCGGACAGGGGAACGACGAGCAGTACTTC	CASSLDPTGGQGNDEQYF
.	TRBV5-8	TRBJ2-7	.	TGTGCCAGCGGTCACGAACCAGGGGAGCAGTACTTC	CASGHEPGEQYF
few	TRBV9	TRBJ1-2	.	TGTGCCAGCAGCGTAGGGGTACAGGGAGCTAACTATGGCTACACCTTC	CASSVGVQGANYGYTF
.	TRBV5-1	TRBJ2-7	.	TGCGCCAGCAGCTTGGGAGGGCTGAGCTCCTACGAGCAGTACTTC	CASSLGGLSSYEQYF
.	TRBV5-1	TRBJ2-3	TRBD1	TGCGCCAGCAGCTTGGAACAGGGGGCGCAGTATTTT	CASSLEQGAQYF
few	TRBV21-1	TRBJ1-4	.	TGTGCCAGCAGCAATCCACGGACAGGGGGCTACGAAAAACTGTTTTTT	CASSNPRTGGYEKLFF
.	TRBV7-9	TRBJ2-5	.	TGTGCCAGCCTCCATGGGGAGGCCCAGTACTTC	CASLHGEAQYF
few	TRBV10-1	TRBJ2-1	.	TGCGCCAGCAGCACAGGGTGGAGTGAGCAGTTCTTC	CASSTGWSEQFF
.	TRBV2	TRBJ2-5	.	TGTGCCAGCGGGCAGGGCTTACAAGAGACCCAGTACTTC	CASGQGLQETQYF